This entry describes one T cell receptor (beta chain). The sample originates from a study of blood T cell repertoires in COVID-19. Authors' processing steps: Estimated nucleated cell counts came from reference gene primer amplification. Clones were sequenced by immunoSEQ multiplex PCR, and TCRdb holds only the in-frame ones, with some missing. The V and J calls and the clone size are those of that table, but D and trimming were determined from the DNA. The sample has around 150,000 clones; over 80% are singletons. Trimming removed 3 bases from V and 10 bases from J; junction bases left unmatched: 5. This CDR3 comprises 14 residues. From germline, CDR1 is MDHEN and CDR2 SYDVKM.

The chain has TRBV28 and TRBJ1-6; 8 positions match TRBD1. The sequence was obtained from a man aged 65-85 years who had been exposed to COVID-19. The sequenced sample was PBMCs or T cells enriched from blood (not recorded which). The CDR3 sequence: CASSLGTGFSPLHF. In DNA form, the CDR3 reads TGTGCCAGCAGTTTGGGGACAGGATTCTCACCCCTCCACTTT.